The present entry profiles one T cell receptor beta chain with its context. Method: immunoSEQ multiplex PCR; TCRdb's copy keeps in-frame clones and lacks some. The sample shows 37,000 or so clones, about three quarters of them seen only once. The CDR3 runs to 16 residues. The germline gives CDR1 SGHNT, CDR2 YENEEA. V lost 1 base, J lost 4 bases, and 6 bases stayed unmatched. These data are taken from a study of blood T cell repertoires in COVID-19. Study-wide background: Acute-phase and convalescent COVID-19 samples originated in the United States, Italy and Spain.

Source material: peripheral blood. This TCR was recovered from a man in his sixties with acute or convalescent COVID-19. The gene calls are TRBV11-3 and TRBJ2-2; 7 bases align to TRBD2. The CDR3 coding sequence is TGTGCCAGCAGCTTAGCCCAGGGACTATTCACCGGGGAGCTGTTTTTT. Its translation: CASSLAQGLFTGELFF.